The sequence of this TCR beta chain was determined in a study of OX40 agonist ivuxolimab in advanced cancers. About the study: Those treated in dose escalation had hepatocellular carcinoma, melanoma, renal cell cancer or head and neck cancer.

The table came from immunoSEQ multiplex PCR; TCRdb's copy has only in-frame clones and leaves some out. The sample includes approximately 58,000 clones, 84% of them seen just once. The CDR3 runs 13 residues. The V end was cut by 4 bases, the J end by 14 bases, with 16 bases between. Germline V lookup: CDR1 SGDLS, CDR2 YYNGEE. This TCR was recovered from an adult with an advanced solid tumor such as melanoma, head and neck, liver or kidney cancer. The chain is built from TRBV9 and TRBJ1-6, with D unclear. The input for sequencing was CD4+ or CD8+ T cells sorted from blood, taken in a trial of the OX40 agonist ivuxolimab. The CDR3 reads CASSPTSGSTLHF. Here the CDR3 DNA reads TGTGCCAGCAGCCCCACTAGTGGCTCTACCCTCCACTTT.